These 17 T cell receptor beta chains originate from one sample sequenced in a study of identical twins. TCRdb itself ran the 5' RACE reads through MiXCR, one entry per CDR3 protein. The sample holds nearly 250,000 distinct CDR3 sequences, 5.5% to 8% seen once. These data are also associated with another study on yellow fever vaccine responses in identical twins.

Sequenced sample: memory (CD45RO+) T cells sorted from blood. These receptors were collected from a woman aged 18-29 years in good health.

This clonotype was counted many times. This rearrangement joins TRBV28 to TRBJ2-1; TRBD2 aligns across 9 bases. Germline V gene lookup returns CDR1 MDHEN and CDR2 SYDVKM. Trimming at V came to 5 bases and at J to 2 bases, leaving 1 base not matched to a gene. The CDR3 sequence is 14 residues long. The CDR3 DNA is TGTGCCAGCAGTATAGCGGGAGCCTACAATGAGCAGTTCTTC. Translating it yields CASSIAGAYNEQFF. The complete variable domain, with remaining parts taken from reference TRBV28 and TRBJ2-1, reads DVKVTQSSRYLVKRTGEKVFLECVQDMDHENMFWYRQDPGLGLRLIYFSYDVKMKEKGDIPEGYSVSREKKERFSLILESASTNQTSMYLCASSIAGAYNEQFFGPGTRLTVL.

This clonotype was counted ten times or more. V gene TRBV27 combines with J gene TRBJ1-1; a weak D match, TRBD1 (5 bases). The CDR3 is made up of 13 amino acids. CDR1 MNHEY and CDR2 SMNVEV come from the germline V gene (reference sequence). With 0 bases removed from V and 11 bases from J, the gap between germline ends came to 13 bases. Written as DNA, the CDR3 is TGTGCCAGCAGTTTATCGATAAGGGGCATCGCTTTCTTT. Translation gives CASSLSIRGIAFF.

This clonotype was seen only a few times. The CDR3 loop reads CASSSFMAAEQFF. CDR3 coding DNA: TGTGCCAGCAGTTCCTTCATGGCGGCTGAGCAGTTCTTC. This chain connects TRBV27 to TRBJ2-1; D not resolved. The CDR3 sequence is 13 residues long. Germline CDR1 is MNHEY and CDR2 is SMNVEV (reference sequence). Between the trimmed V and J ends, which lost 4 bases and 9 bases, there was a span of 13 bases.

This clonotype was counted only a few times. This sequence joins TRBV2 and TRBJ1-5, with a weak D call TRBD1 (6 bases). Trimming took 10 bases from V and 5 from J, leaving 18 bases between them. Germline CDR1 SNHLY, CDR2 FYNNEI. CDR3 length: 14 amino acids. CDR3 nucleotide sequence: TGTGCCACCAAAGGGGGAGAGGTAGATCAGCCCCAGCATTTT. Residues: CATKGGEVDQPQHF. The full variable domain, with the rest looked up from reference TRBV2 and TRBJ1-5, is EPEVTQTPSHQVTQMGQEVILRCVPISNHLYFYWYRQILGQKVEFLVSFYNNEISEKSEIFDDQFSVERPDGSNFTLKIRSTKLEDSAMYFCATKGGEVDQPQHFGDGTRLSIL.

This clonotype was counted at least ten times. The V gene is TRBV6-1, the J gene TRBJ1-1, with 7 bases aligning to TRBD1. Losses at the gene ends were 4 bases for V and 11 bases for J; bases not matched to a gene: 4. The CDR3 runs to 11 residues. Germline V gives CDR1 MNHNS, CDR2 SASEGT. The CDR3 reads CASSATGVAFF. As DNA, the CDR3 is TGTGCCAGCAGTGCAACAGGGGTGGCTTTCTTT.

In this sample, this clonotype turned up many times. The chain uses TRBV5-5 and TRBJ2-2; 9 nucleotides agree with TRBD2. Germline V gives CDR1 SGHKS, CDR2 YYEKEE (reference sequence). The CDR3 length is 15 residues. Unmatched junction bases numbered 2, after V lost 4 bases and J lost 1 base. The CDR3 nucleotides are TGTGCCAGCAGCCAGACTAGCGGGAACACCGGGGAGCTGTTTTTT. Translation gives CASSQTSGNTGELFF.

V usage is TRBV20-1 and J usage is TRBJ1-5; D is unresolved. Germline CDR1 is DFQATT and CDR2 is SNEGSKA (reference sequence). V lost 1 base to trimming and J lost 5 bases, with 9 bases between them. The CDR3 totals 13 residues. The CDR3 spells CSARVPLDQPQHF. The CDR3 DNA is TGCAGTGCTAGAGTCCCCTTGGATCAGCCCCAGCATTTT.

V usage is TRBV3-1 and J usage is TRBJ2-3, with TRBD2 matching 8 bases. This CDR3 has 18 residues. CDR1 LGHDT and CDR2 YNNKEL come from the germline V gene (reference sequence). After removal of 0 bases from V and 5 bases from J, the junction contained 13 bases not matched to a gene. The DNA of the CDR3 is TGTGCCAGCAGCCAAGATAGGACTAGCTGGGGGTCCGGAGATACGCAGTATTTT. Its translation: CASSQDRTSWGSGDTQYF.

This CDR3 is CSARPGGGTTDTQYF. The CDR3 DNA reads TGCAGTGCTAGGCCTGGGGGCGGGACCACAGATACGCAGTATTTT. The rearrangement links TRBV20-1 to TRBJ2-3; tentatively, D is TRBD1 or TRBD2 (6 bases each). The germline V and J ends were trimmed by 3 bases and 2 bases, with 15 bases remaining between them. CDR3 length: 15 amino acids. The germline CDR1 and CDR2 sequences are DFQATT and SNEGSKA (reference sequence).

This clonotype was observed many times. The chain combines TRBV12-3 or TRBV12-4 with TRBJ1-1; D is uncertain. The V end lost 7 bases, the J end lost 2 bases, and 14 bases lay between the germline ends. CDR3 length: 14 residues. The CDR3 DNA follows: TGTGCCAGCACCCGGTGGGGATCTAACACTGAAGCTTTCTTT. The encoded protein is CASTRWGSNTEAFF.

This sequence joins TRBV12-3 or TRBV12-4 and TRBJ2-5, with 9 bases matching TRBD2. The length of the CDR3 is 14 residues. V shed 7 bases and J 5 bases; nucleotides not matched to a gene: 8. CDR3 region: CASNTLTSGETQYF. The CDR3 nucleotides are TGTGCCAGCAATACGCTGACTAGCGGTGAGACCCAGTACTTC.

The rearrangement joins TRBV5-1 to TRBJ2-2; 8 positions agree with TRBD1. The V and J ends lost 4 bases and 3 bases, in that order; junction bases with no gene match: 5. CDR3 size: 15 residues. Looked up from germline, CDR1 is SGHRS and CDR2 is YFSETQ. The CDR3 region has the DNA TGCGCCAGCAGCCCGACAGGGGACTACACCGGGGAGCTGTTTTTT. Translation: CASSPTGDYTGELFF.

The chain recombines TRBV6-5 with TRBJ2-4; 7 positions agree with TRBD1. V lost 2 bases and J lost 6; bases outside the gene matches: 1. This CDR3 region has 13 residues. The germline V gene has CDR1 MNHEY and CDR2 SVGAGI. Here the CDR3 reads CASSYPGGNIQYF. CDR3 DNA sequence: TGTGCCAGCAGTTACCCAGGGGGAAACATTCAGTACTTC.

This clonotype appeared a few times. The chain has TRBV6-5 and TRBJ1-1, with D unclear. Trimming took off 5 bases at V and 0 bases at J, with 19 bases between the two ends. This CDR3 region has 17 residues. The germline V gene encodes CDR1 MNHEY and CDR2 SVGAGI. CDR3 DNA: TGTGCCAGCAGTCACCGGACGCCCCGATTTATGAACACTGAAGCTTTCTTT. Protein: CASSHRTPRFMNTEAFF.

Concerning this clonotype: The junction departs from germline at one end; a sequencing error may be responsible. The chain couples TRBV12-3 or TRBV12-4 to TRBJ1-2, with D unresolved. The CDR3 is 10 amino acids. CDR3 sequence (DNA): TGTGCCAGCAGTTTAGTGGGAACACTATTC. Translating it yields CASSLVGTLF.

A note on this clonotype: A much more abundant neighbour one base away suggests this may be a read error. The chain links TRBV29-1 to TRBJ2-1, with TRBD1 identical over 8 bases. Germline lookup yields CDR1 SQVTM and CDR2 ANQGSEA. CDR3 size: 15 residues. The V and J ends lost 7 bases and 3 bases, in that order; junction bases with no gene match: 11. The CDR3 sequence: CSAIQGGSFYNEQFF. CDR3 coding DNA: TGCAGCGCGATACAGGGGGGAAGCTTCTACAATGAGCAGTTCTTC.

V gene TRBV20-1 combines with J gene TRBJ2-5, with TRBD2 identical over 8 bases. V shed 0 bases, J shed 5 bases, and the junction held 8 bases outside the gene matches. The CDR3 covers 15 residues. CDR1 is DFQATT, CDR2 SNEGSKA, per germline (reference sequence). Here the CDR3 reads CSARDMAGGMETQYF. CDR3 sequence (DNA): TGCAGTGCTAGAGATATGGCGGGAGGTATGGAGACCCAGTACTTC.